This T cell receptor beta chain derives from a study of beta chain features in type 1 diabetes. Expressed TCRB transcripts got sequenced, as all isolated RNA was reverse transcribed. Clones were read by immunoSEQ multiplex PCR, and TCRdb kept only the in-frame ones, dropping some. The sample lists roughly 100,000 clones, approximately 30% occurring once. The CDR3 is 16 amino acids. Study-wide results and limits: Within each of all four CD4+ subsets, Type 1 diabetes patients had TCRB CDR3s that were moderately but significantly shorter.

Comments on this clone: Its specificity is unknown.

The receptor comes from a young woman with type 1 diabetes. V is TRBV21-1 and J is TRBJ2-7; TRBD2 is the table's D call, not checked against the DNA. TRBV21-1 is a pseudogene segment. The sequenced sample consisted of central memory CD4+ T cells from blood. CDR3 in amino acids: CASSNPLPPPSYEQYF. The CDR3 nucleotides are TGTGCCAGCAGCAACCCCCTACCGCCTCCTTCCTACGAGCAGTACTTC.